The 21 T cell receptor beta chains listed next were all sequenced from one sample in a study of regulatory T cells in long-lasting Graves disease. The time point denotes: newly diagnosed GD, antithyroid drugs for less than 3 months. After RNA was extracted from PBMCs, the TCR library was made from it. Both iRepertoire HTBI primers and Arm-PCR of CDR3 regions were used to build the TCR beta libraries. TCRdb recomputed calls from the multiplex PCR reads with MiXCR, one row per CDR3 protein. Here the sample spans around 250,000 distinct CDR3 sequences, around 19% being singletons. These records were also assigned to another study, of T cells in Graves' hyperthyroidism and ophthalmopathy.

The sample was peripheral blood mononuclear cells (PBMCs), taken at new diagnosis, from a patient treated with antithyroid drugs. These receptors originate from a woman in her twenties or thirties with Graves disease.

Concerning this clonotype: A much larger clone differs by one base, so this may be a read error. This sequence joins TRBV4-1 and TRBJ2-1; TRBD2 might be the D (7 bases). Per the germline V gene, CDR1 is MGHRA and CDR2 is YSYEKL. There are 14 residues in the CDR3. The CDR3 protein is CASSQGRGGDEQFF. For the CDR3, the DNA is TGTGCCAGCAGCCAAGGTAGGGGGGGGGATGAGCAGTTCTTC.

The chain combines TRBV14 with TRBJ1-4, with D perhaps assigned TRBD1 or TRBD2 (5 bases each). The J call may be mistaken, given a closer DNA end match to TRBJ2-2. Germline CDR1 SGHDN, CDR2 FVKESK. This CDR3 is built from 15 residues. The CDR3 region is CASSPWGTGAGELFF. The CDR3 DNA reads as TGTGCCAGCAGCCCATGGGGGACCGGGGCCGGGGAGCTGTTTTTT.

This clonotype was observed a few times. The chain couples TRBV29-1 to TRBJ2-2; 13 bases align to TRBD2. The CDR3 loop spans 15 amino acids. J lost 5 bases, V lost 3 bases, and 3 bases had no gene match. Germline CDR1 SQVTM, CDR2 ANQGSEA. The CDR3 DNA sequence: TGCAGCGTTGATGCACTAGCGGGGGGGACCGGGGAGCTGTTTTTT. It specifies CSVDALAGGTGELFF.

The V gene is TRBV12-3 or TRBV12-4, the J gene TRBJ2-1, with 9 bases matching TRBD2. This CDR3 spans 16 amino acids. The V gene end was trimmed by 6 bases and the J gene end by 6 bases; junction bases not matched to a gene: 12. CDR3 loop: CASSFRRVAGANEQFF. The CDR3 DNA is TGTGCCAGCAGCTTCCGTCGAGTAGCGGGAGCCAATGAGCAGTTCTTC.

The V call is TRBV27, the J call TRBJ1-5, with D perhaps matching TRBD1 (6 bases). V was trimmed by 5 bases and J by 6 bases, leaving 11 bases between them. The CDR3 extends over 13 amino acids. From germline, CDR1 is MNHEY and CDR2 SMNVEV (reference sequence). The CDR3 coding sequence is TGTGCCAGCAGTCCAGGGGTTGTTCAGCCCCAGCATTTT. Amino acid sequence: CASSPGVVQPQHF.

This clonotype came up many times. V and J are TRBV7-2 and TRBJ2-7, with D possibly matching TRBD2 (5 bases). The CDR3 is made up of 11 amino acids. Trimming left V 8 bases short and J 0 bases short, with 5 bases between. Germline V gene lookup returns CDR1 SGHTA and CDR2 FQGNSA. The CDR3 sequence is CASGLSYEQYF. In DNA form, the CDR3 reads TGTGCCAGCGGACTCTCCTACGAGCAGTACTTC.

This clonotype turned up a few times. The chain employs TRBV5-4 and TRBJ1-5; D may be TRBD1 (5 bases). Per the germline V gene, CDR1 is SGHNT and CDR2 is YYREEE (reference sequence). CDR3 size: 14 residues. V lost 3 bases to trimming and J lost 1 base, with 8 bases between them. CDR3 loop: CASSWEGSNQPQHF. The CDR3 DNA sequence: TGTGCCAGCAGCTGGGAGGGGAGCAATCAGCCCCAGCATTTT. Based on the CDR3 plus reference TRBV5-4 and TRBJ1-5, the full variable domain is ETGVTQSPTHLIKTRGQQVTLRCSSQSGHNTVSWYQQALGQGPQFIFQYYREEENGRGNFPPRFSGLQFPNYSSELNVNALELDDSALYLCASSWEGSNQPQHFGDGTRLSIL.

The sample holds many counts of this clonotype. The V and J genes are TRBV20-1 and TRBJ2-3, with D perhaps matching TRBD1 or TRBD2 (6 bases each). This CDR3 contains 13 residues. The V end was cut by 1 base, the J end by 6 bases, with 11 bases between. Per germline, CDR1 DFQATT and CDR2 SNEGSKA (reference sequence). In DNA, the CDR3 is TGCAGTGCTAGAGCCCCCGGGGGCGATACGCAGTATTTT. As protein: CSARAPGGDTQYF.

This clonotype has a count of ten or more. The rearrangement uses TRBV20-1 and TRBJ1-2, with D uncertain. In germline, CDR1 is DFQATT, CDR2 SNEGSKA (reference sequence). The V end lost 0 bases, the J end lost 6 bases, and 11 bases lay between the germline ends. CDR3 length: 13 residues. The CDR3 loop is CSARDPGNNGYTF. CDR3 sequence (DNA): TGCAGTGCTAGAGATCCCGGGAACAATGGCTACACCTTC.

The CDR3 here is CASSLELDTEAFF. CDR3 DNA sequence: TGTGCCAGCAGCCTCGAATTGGACACTGAAGCTTTCTTT. The chain carries TRBV11-2 and TRBJ1-1; D gene unclear. The CDR3 sequence is 13 residues long. Deletions cut 5 bases from V and 3 bases from J, with 10 bases between. Looked up from germline, CDR1 is SGHAT and CDR2 is FQNNGV.

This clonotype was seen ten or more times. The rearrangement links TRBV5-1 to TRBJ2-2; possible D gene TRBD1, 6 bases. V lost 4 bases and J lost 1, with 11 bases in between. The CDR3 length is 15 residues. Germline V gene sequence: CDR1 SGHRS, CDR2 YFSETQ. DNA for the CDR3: TGCGCCAGCAGCCCGGGACACAGGAACACCGGGGAGCTGTTTTTT. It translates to CASSPGHRNTGELFF.

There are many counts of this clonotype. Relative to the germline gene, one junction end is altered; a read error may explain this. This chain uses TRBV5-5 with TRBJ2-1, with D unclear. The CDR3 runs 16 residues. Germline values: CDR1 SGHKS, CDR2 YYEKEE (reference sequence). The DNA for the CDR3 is TGCGCCAGCAGCTTGGCCAGCTCAAGCTCCTACAATGAGCAGTTCTTC. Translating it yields CASSLASSSSYNEQFF.

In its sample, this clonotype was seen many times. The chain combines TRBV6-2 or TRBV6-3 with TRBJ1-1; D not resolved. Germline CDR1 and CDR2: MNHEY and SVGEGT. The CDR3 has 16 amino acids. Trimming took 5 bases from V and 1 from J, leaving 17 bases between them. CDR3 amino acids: CASSDGVGAWNTEAFF. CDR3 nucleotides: TGTGCCAGCAGTGACGGGGTCGGAGCCTGGAACACTGAAGCTTTCTTT.

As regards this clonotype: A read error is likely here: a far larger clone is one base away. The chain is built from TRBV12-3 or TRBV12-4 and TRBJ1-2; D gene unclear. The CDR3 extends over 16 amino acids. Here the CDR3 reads CASSLSAPGSNYGYIF. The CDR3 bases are TGTGCCAGCAGTTTATCGGCCCCCGGATCTAACTATGGCTACATCTTC.

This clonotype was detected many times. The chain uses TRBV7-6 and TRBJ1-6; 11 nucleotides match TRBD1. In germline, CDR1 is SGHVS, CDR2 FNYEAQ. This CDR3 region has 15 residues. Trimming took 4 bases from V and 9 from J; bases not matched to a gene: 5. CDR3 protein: CASSSSGQGVSPLHF. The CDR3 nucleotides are TGTGCCAGCAGCTCATCGGGACAGGGGGTTTCACCCCTCCACTTT.

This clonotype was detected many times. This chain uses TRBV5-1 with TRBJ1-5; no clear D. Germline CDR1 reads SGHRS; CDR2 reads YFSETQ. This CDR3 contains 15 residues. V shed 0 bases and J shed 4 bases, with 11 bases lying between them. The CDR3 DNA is TGCGCCAGCAGCTTGGTCGGGGAAACTAATCAGCCCCAGCATTTT. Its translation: CASSLVGETNQPQHF.

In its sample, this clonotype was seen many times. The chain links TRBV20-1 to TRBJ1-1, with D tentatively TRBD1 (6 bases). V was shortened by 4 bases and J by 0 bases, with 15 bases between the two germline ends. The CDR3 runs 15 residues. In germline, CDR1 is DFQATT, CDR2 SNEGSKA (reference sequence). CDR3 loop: CSAKLAGVMNTEAFF. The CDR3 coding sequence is TGCAGTGCTAAGCTTGCAGGGGTAATGAACACTGAAGCTTTCTTT.

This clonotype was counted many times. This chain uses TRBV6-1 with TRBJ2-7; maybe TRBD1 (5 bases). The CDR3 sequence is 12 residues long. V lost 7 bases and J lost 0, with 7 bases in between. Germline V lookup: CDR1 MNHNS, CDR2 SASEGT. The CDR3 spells CASIGASYEQYF. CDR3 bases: TGTGCCAGCATAGGGGCCTCCTACGAGCAGTACTTC.

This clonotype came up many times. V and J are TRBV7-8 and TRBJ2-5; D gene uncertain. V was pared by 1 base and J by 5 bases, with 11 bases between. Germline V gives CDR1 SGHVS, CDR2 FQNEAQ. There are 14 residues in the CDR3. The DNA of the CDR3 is TGTGCCAGCAGCTTAGAAATACATGGGGAGACCCAGTACTTC. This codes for CASSLEIHGETQYF.

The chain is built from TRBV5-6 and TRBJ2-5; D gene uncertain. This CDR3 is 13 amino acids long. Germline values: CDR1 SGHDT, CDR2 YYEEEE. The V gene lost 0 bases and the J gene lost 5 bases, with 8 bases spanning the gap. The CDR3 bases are TGTGCCAGCAGCTTGGGCACAAGGGAGACCCAGTACTTC. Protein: CASSLGTRETQYF.

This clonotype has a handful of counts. CDR3: CASSPGSAGSSYGYTF. As DNA, the CDR3 is TGTGCCAGCTCACCAGGGTCCGCGGGCAGCTCCTATGGCTACACCTTC. This chain connects TRBV18 to TRBJ1-2; no clear D. The CDR3 consists of 16 residues. V lost 2 bases and J 4 bases, leaving 17 bases between the germline ends. The V gene's germline CDR1 is KGHSH and CDR2 LQKENI.